Listed here are 7 T cell receptor beta chains from one sample, sequenced in a study of control samples from healthy donors and cancer patients. TCRdb's copy holds only in-frame clones and misses some; the assay was immunoSEQ multiplex PCR. Of more than 100,000 clones listed, roughly 90% are singletons. Sequenced input: blood. The receptors come from a man aged 18 to 30 in good health.

The chain uses TRBV29-1 and TRBJ2-1; 10 nucleotides align to TRBD2. Germline trimming cut 3 bases from V and 7 bases from J; bases unmatched to any gene: 9. Germline V gene sequence: CDR1 SQVTM, CDR2 ANQGSEA. CDR3 length: 15 amino acids. CDR3 coding DNA: TGCAGCGTTGAGGTTGCTAGCGGGGGTGTAAATGAGCAGTTCTTC. It is translated as CSVEVASGGVNEQFF.

V and J are TRBV10-3 and TRBJ1-2, with a possible D match to TRBD1 (6 bases). CDR1 ENHRY and CDR2 SYGVKD come from the germline V gene. The V end lost 4 bases, the J end lost 3 bases, and 15 bases lay between the germline ends. There are 15 residues in the CDR3. CDR3 sequence: CAISVWGRGDYGYTF. DNA of the CDR3: TGTGCCATCAGTGTGTGGGGGCGAGGCGACTATGGCTACACCTTC.

V and J are TRBV5-4 and TRBJ2-3; 11 bases match TRBD2. Unmatched junction bases numbered 5, after V lost 3 bases and J lost 2 bases. Per the germline V gene, CDR1 is SGHNT and CDR2 is YYREEE (reference sequence). This CDR3 is 16 amino acids long. Here the CDR3 reads CASSSSSGGITDTQYF. The CDR3 DNA reads as TGTGCCAGCAGCTCCTCTAGCGGGGGGATCACAGATACGCAGTATTTT.

V usage is TRBV11-3 and J usage is TRBJ2-1; TRBD2 agrees at 16 bases. The germline CDR1 and CDR2 sequences are SGHNT and YENEEA. CDR3 length equals 16 residues. Germline trimming cut 4 bases from V and 9 bases from J; bases unmatched to any gene: 6. In DNA form, the CDR3 reads TGTGCCAGCAGCTCCGGGACTAGCGGGGGGGCGGGTGAGCAGTTCTTC. It translates to CASSSGTSGGAGEQFF. Supplemented by reference TRBV11-3 and TRBJ2-1, the full variable domain reads EAGVVQSPRYKIIEKKQPVAFWCNPISGHNTLYWYLQNLGQGPELLIRYENEEAVDDSQLPKDRFSAERLKGVDSTLKIQPAELGDSAVYLCASSSGTSGGAGEQFFGPGTRLTVL.

V usage is TRBV6-5 and J usage is TRBJ1-5; D call uncertain. CDR1 is MNHEY, CDR2 SVGAGI, per germline. The CDR3 runs to 14 residues. Trimming took off 2 bases at V and 6 bases at J, with 11 bases between the two ends. The chain's CDR3 is CASSYTQVTQPQHF. In DNA, the CDR3 is TGTGCCAGCAGTTACACTCAAGTAACTCAGCCCCAGCATTTT.

V is TRBV6-6 and J is TRBJ1-1; possibly TRBD1 for D (6 bases). Per the germline V gene, CDR1 is MNHNY and CDR2 is SVGAGI (reference sequence). V gave up 0 bases and J gave up 4 bases, with 9 bases separating them. The CDR3 has 14 residues. Here the CDR3 reads CASSYSWGPTEAFF. CDR3 coding DNA: TGTGCCAGCAGTTACTCGTGGGGGCCCACTGAAGCTTTCTTT.

The chain carries TRBV6-6 and TRBJ1-2, with TRBD1 identical over 10 bases. Germline V gene lookup returns CDR1 MNHNY and CDR2 SVGAGI (reference sequence). CDR3 length equals 14 residues. J gave up 4 bases and V 6 bases, and 5 bases lay outside the gene matches. CDR3 nucleotide sequence: TGTGCCAGCAGGCGGGACAGGGGAGGCTATGGCTACACCTTC. As protein: CASRRDRGGYGYTF.